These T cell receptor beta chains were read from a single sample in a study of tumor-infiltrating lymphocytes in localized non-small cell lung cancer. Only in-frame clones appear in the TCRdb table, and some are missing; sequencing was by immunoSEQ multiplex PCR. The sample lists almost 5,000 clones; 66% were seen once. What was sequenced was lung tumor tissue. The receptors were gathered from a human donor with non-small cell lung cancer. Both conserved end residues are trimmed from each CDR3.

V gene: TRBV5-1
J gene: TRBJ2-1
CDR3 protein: ASSFSGGGHNEQF

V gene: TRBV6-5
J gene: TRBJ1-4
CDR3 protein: ASSYVGDEKLF

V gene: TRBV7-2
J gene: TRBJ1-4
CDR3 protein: ASSSTGGYNEKLF

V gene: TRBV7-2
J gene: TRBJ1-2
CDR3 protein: ASSPGQGGGYT

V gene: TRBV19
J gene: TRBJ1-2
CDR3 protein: ASSIRVEEGYT

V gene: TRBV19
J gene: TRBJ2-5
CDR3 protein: ASSTGTGGFETQY

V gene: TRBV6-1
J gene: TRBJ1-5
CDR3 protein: ASYQVGQTNQPQH

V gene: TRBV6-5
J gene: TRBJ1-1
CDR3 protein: ASTPRGRNTEAF

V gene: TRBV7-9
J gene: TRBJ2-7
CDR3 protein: ASSRQDMTYEQY

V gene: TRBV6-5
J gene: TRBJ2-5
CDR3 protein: ASGRAGPAETQY

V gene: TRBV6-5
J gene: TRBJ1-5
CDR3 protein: ASKIREYSNQPQH

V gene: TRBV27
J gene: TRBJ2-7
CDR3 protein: ASSPLGAGEQY

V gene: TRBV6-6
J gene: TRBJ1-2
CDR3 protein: ASSFLDSNYGYT

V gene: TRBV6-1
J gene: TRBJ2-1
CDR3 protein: ASEDQLHEQF

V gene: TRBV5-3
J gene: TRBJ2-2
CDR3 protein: ARSLAGLTNTGELF

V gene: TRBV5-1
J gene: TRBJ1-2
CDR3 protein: ASSLGQSQYGYT

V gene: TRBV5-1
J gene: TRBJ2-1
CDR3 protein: ASSWGQGFGDEQF

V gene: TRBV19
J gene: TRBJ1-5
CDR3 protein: ASSMWLGGNQPQH

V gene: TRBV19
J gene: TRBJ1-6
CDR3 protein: ATREGANSPLH

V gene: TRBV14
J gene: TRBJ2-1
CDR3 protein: ASSQPGLYNEQF

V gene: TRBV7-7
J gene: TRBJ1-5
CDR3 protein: ASSLELGQPQH

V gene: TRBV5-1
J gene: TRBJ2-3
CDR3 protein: ASSAAGGQSTDTQY

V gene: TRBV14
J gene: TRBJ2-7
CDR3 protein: VSSHTYEQY

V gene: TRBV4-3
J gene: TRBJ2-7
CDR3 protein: ASSQLAGGSYEQY

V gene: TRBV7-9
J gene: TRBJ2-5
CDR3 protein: ASSRPGPQETQY

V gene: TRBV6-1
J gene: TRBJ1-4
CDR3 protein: ASSEIRGTGDEKLF